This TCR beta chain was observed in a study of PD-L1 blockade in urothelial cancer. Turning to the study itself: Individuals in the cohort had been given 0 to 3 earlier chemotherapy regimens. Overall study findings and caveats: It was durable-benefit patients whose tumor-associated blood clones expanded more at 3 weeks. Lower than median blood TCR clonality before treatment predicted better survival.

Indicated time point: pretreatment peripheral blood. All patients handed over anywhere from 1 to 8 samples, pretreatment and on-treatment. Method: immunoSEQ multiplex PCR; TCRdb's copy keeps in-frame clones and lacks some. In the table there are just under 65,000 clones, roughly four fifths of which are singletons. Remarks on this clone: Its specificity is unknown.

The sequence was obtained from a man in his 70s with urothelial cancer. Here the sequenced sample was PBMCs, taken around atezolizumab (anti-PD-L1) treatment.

CDR3 in DNA: TGTGCCAGCAGCCCCCTAGGGGCAAAGGTTACTGAAGCTTTCTTT. Encoded protein: CASSPLGAKVTEAFF. The chain employs TRBV5-6 and TRBJ1-1; possibly TRBD1 for D (5 bases). The CDR3 extends over 15 amino acids. V lost 4 bases to trimming and J lost 5 bases, with 18 bases between them. The germline V gene has CDR1 SGHDT and CDR2 YYEEEE.